This T cell receptor (beta chain) was captured in a study of blood T cell repertoires in COVID-19. At the level of the study: Italy, Spain and the United States were the sources of the convalescent and acute COVID-19 samples. The cDNA or gDNA used as material had been derived from T cells, B-cell-depleted T cells, or PBMCs.

The junction had 5 bases not matched to a gene; V was cut back by 1 base and J by 6 bases. The CDR3 extends over 15 amino acids. Germline values: CDR1 SGHAT, CDR2 FQNNGV. In the authors' workflow: By means of reference gene primer amplification, nucleated cell counts were estimated. Profiling relied on immunoSEQ multiplex PCR, and the TCRdb table lists in-frame clones only, not all of them. That table supplies the V and J calls and clone size; D and trimming were determined from the DNA. The sample yields approximately 59,000 clones, 75% to 90% seen once. Enrolled during active infection, Seattle patients were then followed longitudinally.

J is TRBJ2-2 and V is TRBV11-2; 7 bases agree with TRBD1. The sample taken for sequencing was peripheral blood. The sequence came from a man aged 55 to 70 with COVID-19, enrolled during active disease. This CDR3 is CASSLGQGAPGELFF. The CDR3 DNA follows: TGTGCCAGCAGCTTAGGACAGGGCGCCCCCGGGGAGCTGTTTTTT.